These 27 T cell receptor beta chains originate from one sample sequenced in a study of CD8+CD57+ T cells in acquired aplastic anemia. TCR beta VDJ and CDR3 profiling used genomic DNA as template. TCRdb used MiXCR to reprocess the reads, holding one entry per CDR3 protein. The sample lists some 47,000 distinct CDR3 sequences; about three quarters were seen once. Sequencing used sorted CD4+, CD8+, or CD8+CD57+ T cells (not recorded which) from PBMCs. The source of these receptors is a human donor in good health, serving as a control.

This clonotype appeared a single time. The rearrangement links TRBV5-1 to TRBJ1-1; D unclear. The V gene lost 4 bases and the J gene lost 0 bases, with 10 bases spanning the gap. Germline CDR1 and CDR2: SGHRS and YFSETQ. The length of the CDR3 is 14 residues. CDR3 sequence: CASSVGIMNTEAFF. The CDR3, as DNA: TGCGCCAGCAGCGTCGGGATTATGAACACTGAAGCTTTCTTT.

The V call is TRBV2, the J call TRBJ1-4; the D gene is possibly TRBD1 (5 bases). V shed 6 bases and J shed 15 bases, with 23 bases lying between them. Looked up from germline, CDR1 is SNHLY and CDR2 is FYNNEI. This CDR3 has 14 amino acids. The CDR3 nucleotides read TGTGCCAGCAGCGCGGGACCGCCTTCCCCACTCGTGTTTTTT. It specifies CASSAGPPSPLVFF.

This chain uses TRBV15 with TRBJ2-3; D not resolved. The CDR3 length is 14 residues. Trimming took 0 bases from V and 6 from J, leaving 10 bases between them. Germline assignment: CDR1 LNHNV and CDR2 YYDKDF (reference sequence). The CDR3 spells CATSRDRAGDTQYF. The CDR3 region has the DNA TGTGCCACCAGCAGAGATCGGGCAGGCGATACGCAGTATTTT. Full variable domain (remainder filled in from reference TRBV15 and TRBJ2-3): DAMVIQNPRYQVTQFGKPVTLSCSQTLNHNVMYWYQQKSSQAPKLLFHYYDKDFNNEADTPDNFQSRRPNTSFCFLDIRSPGLGDTAMYLCATSRDRAGDTQYFGPGTRLTVL.

Comments on this clonotype: Germline is not matched at one junction end, which may reflect a read error. The chain joins TRBV7-7 to TRBJ2-1, with a tentative D call TRBD2 (5 bases). Germline lookup yields CDR1 SSHAT and CDR2 FNYEAQ (reference sequence). This CDR3 is built from 15 residues. The CDR3: CASSLGREGYNEQFF. CDR3 DNA sequence: TGTGCTAGCAGTTTAGGAAGAGAGGGATACAATGAGCAGTTCTTC.

This clonotype was seen at least ten times. J is TRBJ2-5 and V is TRBV11-2; D may be TRBD2 (5 bases). CDR1 and CDR2 (germline): SGHAT, FQNNGV. The V and J ends lost 3 bases and 1 base respectively, with 9 bases between them. The length of the CDR3 is 14 residues. The CDR3 spells CASSFDTSQETQYF. CDR3 DNA: TGTGCCAGCAGCTTTGACACTAGCCAAGAGACCCAGTACTTC.

The gene calls are TRBV7-2 and TRBJ2-7; possibly TRBD1 for D (5 bases). The CDR3 is made up of 13 amino acids. With 5 bases removed from V and 6 bases from J, the gap between germline ends came to 14 bases. Per germline, CDR1 SGHTA and CDR2 FQGNSA. CDR3 nucleotide sequence: TGTGCCAGCAGCATGGCAGGGCTTCGCGAGCAGTACGTC. Translating gives CASSMAGLREQYV.

The J gene is TRBJ2-3, the V gene TRBV29-1; D gene unclear. V lost 4 bases and J 0 bases, leaving 5 bases between the germline ends. The V gene's germline CDR1 is SQVTM and CDR2 ANQGSEA. The CDR3 totals 12 residues. CDR3 DNA sequence: TGCAGCGTTGTGGTCAGCACAGATACGCAGTATTTT. Translated, it gives CSVVVSTDTQYF.

This chain connects TRBV29-1 to TRBJ1-1, with D unresolved. Looked up from germline, CDR1 is SQVTM and CDR2 is ANQGSEA. The CDR3 length is 11 residues. Trimming cost V 4 bases and J 5 bases, with 8 bases left between them. As DNA, the CDR3 is TGCAGCGTTGTAAGTGTAACTGAAGCTTTCTTT. Translation gives CSVVSVTEAFF. Based on the CDR3 plus reference TRBV29-1 and TRBJ1-1, the full variable domain is SAVISQKPSRDICQRGTSLTIQCQVDSQVTMMFWYRQQPGQSLTLIATANQGSEATYESGFVIDKFPISRPNLTFSTLTVSNMSPEDSSIYLCSVVSVTEAFFGQGTRLTVV.

Many counts were recorded for this clonotype. The rearrangement joins TRBV12-3 or TRBV12-4 to TRBJ1-6; the match to TRBD1 covers 7 bases. J gave up 7 bases and V 5 bases, and 5 bases lay outside the gene matches. The CDR3 contains 14 residues. As DNA, the CDR3 is TGTGCCAGCAGTCTCCGGGACAGCAATTCACCCCTCCACTTT. It is translated as CASSLRDSNSPLHF.

The gene calls are TRBV7-9 and TRBJ1-3; D ambiguous. The V gene lost 5 bases and the J gene lost 0 bases, with 8 bases spanning the gap. CDR1 is SEHNR, CDR2 FQNEAQ, per germline (reference sequence). This CDR3 contains 14 residues. The CDR3 is CASSPSDSGNTIYF. CDR3 coding DNA: TGTGCCAGCAGCCCAAGCGACTCTGGAAACACCATATATTTT.

This chain joins TRBV20-1 and TRBJ1-2, with TRBD1 identical over 8 bases. From germline, CDR1 is DFQATT and CDR2 SNEGSKA (reference sequence). The CDR3 is made up of 13 amino acids. V dropped 1 base and J dropped 7; count of bases not matched to a gene: 5. The CDR3 DNA follows: TGCAGTGCTAGAGCTAGCAGGGGGCTTGGCTACACCTTC. As protein: CSARASRGLGYTF.

The chain employs TRBV20-1 and TRBJ2-7; D gene uncertain. Germline loops: CDR1 DFQATT, CDR2 SNEGSKA (reference sequence). Trimming pared 7 bases from V and 2 bases from J, leaving 9 bases between. The CDR3 sequence is 11 residues long. In DNA, the CDR3 is TGCAGTGTTTCAAATACCTACGAGCAGTACTTC. Translating gives CSVSNTYEQYF.

This rearrangement joins TRBV2 to TRBJ2-7; 12 nucleotides line up with TRBD2. J gave up 2 bases and V 5 bases, and 4 bases lay outside the gene matches. Germline CDR1 reads SNHLY; CDR2 reads FYNNEI. The CDR3 runs to 15 residues. The CDR3 sequence is CASSFGLAGTYEQYV. CDR3 nucleotides: TGTGCCAGCAGTTTTGGACTAGCGGGAACCTACGAGCAGTACGTC.

In this sample, this clonotype turned up a few times. The chain has TRBV20-1 and TRBJ2-7; 12 positions match TRBD2. CDR3 length equals 18 residues. Looked up from germline, CDR1 is DFQATT and CDR2 is SNEGSKA (reference sequence). V lost 0 bases, J lost 3 bases, and 12 bases stayed unmatched. The CDR3 DNA sequence: TGCAGTGCTAGAGATCCCCTTACTACTAGCGGGAGGCTCTACGAGCAGTACTTC. As protein: CSARDPLTTSGRLYEQYF.

The chain uses TRBV2 and TRBJ2-5; 12 bases match TRBD2. The J segment lost 0 bases and the V segment lost 6 bases, leaving 5 bases of the junction unmatched. The germline V gene has CDR1 SNHLY and CDR2 FYNNEI. The CDR3 spans 16 residues. CDR3 protein: CASRATSGGYQETQYF. The DNA of the CDR3 is TGTGCCAGCAGAGCAACTAGCGGGGGGTACCAAGAGACCCAGTACTTC. Full variable domain (outside the CDR3, taken from reference TRBV2 and TRBJ2-5): EPEVTQTPSHQVTQMGQEVILRCVPISNHLYFYWYRQILGQKVEFLVSFYNNEISEKSEIFDDQFSVERPDGSNFTLKIRSTKLEDSAMYFCASRATSGGYQETQYFGPGTRLLVL.

The chain uses TRBV29-1 and TRBJ2-3; D may match TRBD1 or TRBD2 (5 bases each). This CDR3 has 14 residues. Germline loops: CDR1 SQVTM, CDR2 ANQGSEA. Deletions cut 5 bases from V and 10 bases from J, with 22 bases between. CDR3 in DNA: TGCAGCGTTCAGGAGCTAGCCGAAGTGGGGGCGCAGTATTTT. Residues: CSVQELAEVGAQYF.

This sequence joins TRBV2 and TRBJ2-7, with 12 positions matching TRBD2. CDR1 is SNHLY, CDR2 FYNNEI, per germline. The CDR3 spans 14 residues. The J segment lost 5 bases and the V segment lost 4 bases, leaving 3 bases of the junction unmatched. The CDR3 protein is CASSGLAGDNEQYF. The CDR3 DNA is TGTGCCAGCAGTGGACTAGCGGGAGACAACGAGCAGTACTTC.

The CDR3, as DNA: TGTGCCAGCAGCACCGGGACAGTGATAAATAATGAGCAGTTCTTC. Its translation: CASSTGTVINNEQFF. The V call is TRBV7-2, the J call TRBJ2-1; 7 positions agree with TRBD1. This CDR3 has 15 amino acids. The V gene's germline CDR1 is SGHTA and CDR2 FQGNSA. The J segment lost 7 bases and the V segment lost 5 bases, leaving 11 bases of the junction unmatched.

The chain joins TRBV7-9 to TRBJ1-6; D not certain. CDR3 length: 13 residues. The V and J ends lost 4 bases and 10 bases respectively, with 11 bases between them. Germline loops: CDR1 SEHNR, CDR2 FQNEAQ (reference sequence). This CDR3 reads CASSSTGWSPLHF. The CDR3, as DNA: TGTGCCAGCAGCTCAACGGGTTGGTCACCCCTCCACTTT.

The chain employs TRBV4-2 and TRBJ2-3; D is unresolved. The germline V gene has CDR1 LGHNA and CDR2 YNFKEQ. This CDR3 has 16 residues. Trimming shortened V by 1 base and J by 2 bases, and 13 bases separated the two germline ends. This CDR3 is CASSQVNLVSTDTQYF. Written as DNA, the CDR3 is TGTGCCAGCAGCCAAGTAAACCTAGTATCCACAGATACGCAGTATTTT.

This chain links TRBV9 with TRBJ1-1, with 7 bases lining up with TRBD1. The CDR3 has 13 residues. In germline, CDR1 is SGDLS, CDR2 YYNGEE. V shed 0 bases and J 11 bases; nucleotides not matched to a gene: 7. CDR3 protein: CASSVAEGAGAFF. In DNA form, the CDR3 reads TGTGCCAGCAGCGTAGCCGAGGGGGCTGGGGCTTTCTTT.

The chain's CDR3 is CASSLNPLGSPLHF. The DNA of the CDR3 is TGTGCCAGCAGTTTAAACCCCTTGGGATCCCCCCTCCACTTT. J is TRBJ1-6 and V is TRBV12-3 or TRBV12-4; D unclear. The CDR3 is 14 residues long. With 2 bases removed from V and 13 bases from J, the gap between germline ends came to 15 bases.

The chain is built from TRBV15 and TRBJ1-2; weak D call: TRBD1 (6 bases). Trimming removed 0 bases at V and 7 bases at J, with 15 bases between. Germline CDR1 LNHNV, CDR2 YYDKDF (reference sequence). The CDR3 contains 15 residues. The CDR3 nucleotides are TGTGCCACCAGCAGAGATCGGCAGGGGAGGTCTGGCTACACCTTC. Translated, it gives CATSRDRQGRSGYTF. Combining the CDR3 with reference TRBV15 and TRBJ1-2 gives the whole variable domain DAMVIQNPRYQVTQFGKPVTLSCSQTLNHNVMYWYQQKSSQAPKLLFHYYDKDFNNEADTPDNFQSRRPNTSFCFLDIRSPGLGDTAMYLCATSRDRQGRSGYTFGSGTRLTVV.

This chain connects TRBV2 to TRBJ2-1; TRBD2 agrees at 7 bases. The CDR3 spans 15 residues. CDR1 is SNHLY and CDR2 is FYNNEI in the germline V gene. With 6 bases clipped from V and 9 bases from J, the junction kept 14 bases outside the gene matches. The CDR3 nucleotides read TGTGCCAGCAGAGCAGGTGCGGGAGCCCCAAGTGAGCAGTTCTTC. It is translated as CASRAGAGAPSEQFF. The full variable domain, with the rest looked up from reference TRBV2 and TRBJ2-1, is EPEVTQTPSHQVTQMGQEVILRCVPISNHLYFYWYRQILGQKVEFLVSFYNNEISEKSEIFDDQFSVERPDGSNFTLKIRSTKLEDSAMYFCASRAGAGAPSEQFFGPGTRLTVL.

The genes are TRBV5-1 and TRBJ1-2; D remains ambiguous. Trimming removed 0 bases at V and 3 bases at J, with 9 bases between. Germline V gene lookup returns CDR1 SGHRS and CDR2 YFSETQ. The CDR3 sequence is 14 residues long. The chain's CDR3 is CASSLESRDYGYTF. CDR3 nucleotides: TGCGCCAGCAGCTTGGAATCGAGAGACTATGGCTACACCTTC.

The chain has TRBV11-1 and TRBJ1-5; D not resolved. This CDR3 has 16 amino acids. Per germline, CDR1 SGHAT and CDR2 FQDESV (reference sequence). V was clipped by 6 bases and J by 2 bases, with 17 bases between them. CDR3 residues: CASSRLSGEGNQPQHF. CDR3 in DNA: TGTGCCAGCAGTCGCTTGAGCGGGGAGGGCAATCAGCCCCAGCATTTT. Full variable domain (missing parts from reference TRBV11-1 and TRBJ1-5): EAEVAQSPRYKITEKSQAVAFWCDPISGHATLYWYRQILGQGPELLVQFQDESVVDDSQLPKDRFSAERLKGVDSTLKIQPAELGDSAMYLCASSRLSGEGNQPQHFGDGTRLSIL.

The rearrangement joins TRBV7-9 to TRBJ2-5, with 7 bases fitting TRBD2. Germline V CDR1 and CDR2: SEHNR, FQNEAQ (reference sequence). V gave up 9 bases and J gave up 2 bases; unmatched junction bases: 18. This CDR3 contains 17 residues. CDR3 nucleotide sequence: TGTGCCAGTGGGAGGGCCCAGGGTCGAGCGCATCAAGAGACCCAGTACTTC. This sequence encodes CASGRAQGRAHQETQYF.